The 7 T cell receptor beta chains below were found in one sample sequenced in a study of Tregs in tolerant kidney transplant recipients. Profiling relied on immunoSEQ multiplex PCR, and the TCRdb table lists in-frame clones only, not all of them. Its table lists around 33,000 clones. Sequencing was performed on CD8+ T cells from blood, taken before the transplant. The receptors derive from a human donor who received a combined kidney and bone marrow transplant.

Of note for this clone: Read data end 3 residues before the CDR3 end; the end is taken from the germline J gene. V and J are TRBV19 and TRBJ1-2, with 8 bases fitting TRBD1. CDR3 size: 13 residues. Germline V CDR1 and CDR2: LNHDA, SQIVND (reference sequence). V was clipped by 10 bases and J by 4 bases; unmatched bases: 8. Here the CDR3 reads CATTQGASYGYTF. CDR3 DNA (partial): TGTGCCACCACTCAGGGGGCGTCCTATGGC.

With regard to this clone: The read terminates 3 residues before the CDR3 end, so the remaining end is supplied by the germline J gene. The rearrangement links TRBV7-9 to TRBJ2-2; D may be TRBD2 (5 bases). V lost 2 bases and J 5 bases, leaving 12 bases between the germline ends. Germline CDR1 SEHNR, CDR2 FQNEAQ (reference sequence). The CDR3 loop spans 15 amino acids. The CDR3 sequence: CASSLQPRGTGELFF. CDR3 bases read: TGTGCCAGCAGCTTACAACCAAGAGGGACCGGGGAG.

On this clone: The read stops 3 residues short of the end of the CDR3; the missing end is completed from the germline J gene. The J gene is TRBJ1-4, the V gene TRBV19; 7 nucleotides align to TRBD1. V lost 5 bases and J lost 3; bases outside the gene matches: 12. CDR1 is LNHDA, CDR2 SQIVND, per germline (reference sequence). There are 17 residues in the CDR3. The CDR3 here is CASSPRTGVWSNEKLFF. The part of the CDR3 DNA that was read is TGTGCCAGTAGTCCGAGGACAGGCGTTTGGTCTAATGAAAAA.

This CDR3 reads CSARDSLSGTGDYSYNSPLHF. The part of the CDR3 DNA that was read is TGCAGTGCTAGAGATTCCCTTTCCGGGACAGGGGATTACTCCTATAATTCACCC. The rearrangement uses TRBV20-1 and TRBJ1-6; 10 positions match TRBD1. The CDR3 end falls 3 residues outside the read, so it is completed with the germline J gene. Losses at the gene ends were 0 bases for V and 0 bases for J; bases not matched to a gene: 14. The CDR3 has 21 amino acids. The germline V gene encodes CDR1 DFQATT and CDR2 SNEGSKA (reference sequence).

Comment on this clone: The read halts 3 residues ahead of the CDR3 end, with the missing end drawn from the germline J gene. The rearrangement links TRBV19 to TRBJ2-1, with TRBD1 matching 8 bases. V was pared by 4 bases and J by 4 bases, with 6 bases of the junction left unmatched. Germline V lookup: CDR1 LNHDA, CDR2 SQIVND (reference sequence). The CDR3 sequence is 15 residues long. Incomplete CDR3 DNA: TGTGCCAGTAGTAGCCGACAGGGGCCATACAATGAG. Its protein product is CASSSRQGPYNE. The whole CDR3 reads CASSSRQGPYNEQFF.

Comment on this clone: The CDR3 end falls 3 residues outside the read, so it is completed with the germline J gene. The rearrangement links TRBV7-2 to TRBJ2-1; 10 nucleotides agree with TRBD2. CDR3 size: 18 residues. Germline CDR1 reads SGHTA; CDR2 reads FQGNSA. J lost 1 base, V lost 0 bases, and 6 bases had no gene match. The sequenced part of the CDR3 DNA is TGTGCCAGCAGCTTAGCCGTTAGCGGGAGGACTTCCTACAATGAG. Translation: CASSLAVSGRTSYNE. The full CDR3 protein is CASSLAVSGRTSYNEQFF.

About this clone itself: The DNA ends 3 residues before the CDR3 does, and the rest of the CDR3 is filled in from the germline J gene. The J gene is TRBJ2-1, the V gene TRBV7-6, with D maybe TRBD2 (6 bases). The V gene's germline CDR1 is SGHVS and CDR2 FNYEAQ. The CDR3 loop spans 17 amino acids. Trimming shortened V by 4 bases and J by 4 bases, and 20 bases separated the two germline ends. The DNA read from the CDR3 is TGTGCCAGCAGCTATTACCAGAGCGGGCTCGGGTACAATGAG. It codes for CASSYYQSGLGYNE. The entire CDR3 is CASSYYQSGLGYNEQFF.